A single sample gave rise to the 26 T cell receptor beta chains below, sequenced in a study of vaccination effects on CD4 cells after COVID-19. Generated by immunoSEQ multiplex PCR, the TCRdb table keeps only in-frame clones and is missing some. This table has about 57,000 clones, approximately 72% appearing once. Cultured cells yielded isolated CD4+ T cells after roughly 11 days. All study participants received two doses of BNT162b2 or mRNA-1273 vaccine. Which antigens these TCRs recognize remains unknown. Material: CD4+ T cells from PBMCs cultured without peptide, obtained after COVID-19 vaccination. These receptors were obtained from a human donor who received a COVID-19 vaccine.

The V call is TRBV7-2, the J call TRBJ2-3, with D hard to call. Germline assignment: CDR1 SGHTA and CDR2 FQGNSA. Trimming removed 5 bases from V and 1 base from J, with 13 bases in between. The CDR3 length is 15 residues. CDR3: CASSPTRPGTDTQYF. CDR3 bases: TGTGCCAGCAGCCCAACCCGTCCGGGCACAGATACGCAGTATTTT.

In this sample, this clone turned up a few times. The J gene is TRBJ2-3, the V gene TRBV6-2 or TRBV6-3; no firm D call. V lost 2 bases, J lost 1 base, and 13 bases lay in between. The germline CDR1 and CDR2 sequences are MNHEY and SVGEGT. The CDR3 runs 16 residues. This CDR3 is CASSYPSFRGTDTQYF. CDR3 coding DNA: TGTGCCAGCAGTTACCCAAGCTTTCGGGGCACAGATACGCAGTATTTT.

The rearrangement uses TRBV2 and TRBJ2-2; D unclear. The germline gives CDR1 SNHLY, CDR2 FYNNEI. The V and J ends lost 7 bases and 5 bases respectively, with 5 bases between them. This CDR3 has 11 residues. CDR3: CASMRTGELFF. CDR3 bases: TGTGCCAGCATGAGGACCGGGGAGCTGTTTTTT.

The chain joins TRBV5-1 to TRBJ2-3; 10 bases are shared with TRBD2. V shed 4 bases and J 5 bases; nucleotides not matched to a gene: 10. Germline V gene data show CDR1 as SGHRS and CDR2 as YFSETQ. The CDR3 covers 16 residues. CDR3: CASSPNLAGALDTQYF. CDR3 DNA: TGCGCCAGCAGCCCCAATCTAGCGGGAGCATTAGATACGCAGTATTTT. The variable domain in full, completed from reference TRBV5-1 and TRBJ2-3, reads KAGVTQTPRYLIKTRGQQVTLSCSPISGHRSVSWYQQTPGQGLQFLFEYFSETQRNKGNFPGRFSGRQFSNSRSEMNVSTLELGDSALYLCASSPNLAGALDTQYFGPGTRLTVL.

A single count supports this clone. The rearrangement joins TRBV19 to TRBJ2-7, with 7 bases identical to TRBD2. The V and J ends lost 5 bases and 8 bases, in that order; junction bases with no gene match: 15. Germline assignment: CDR1 LNHDA and CDR2 SQIVND (reference sequence). The CDR3 totals 15 residues. The CDR3 region has the DNA TGTGCCAGTAGTCCCCTCCTGGCGGGAGCCCCTAAGCAGTACTTC. Its translation is CASSPLLAGAPKQYF. The variable domain in full, completed from reference TRBV19 and TRBJ2-7, reads DGGITQSPKYLFRKEGQNVTLSCEQNLNHDAMYWYRQDPGQGLRLIYYSQIVNDFQKGDIAEGYSVSREKKESFPLTVTSAQKNPTAFYLCASSPLLAGAPKQYFGPGTRLTVT.

The rearrangement uses TRBV7-2 and TRBJ1-5, with D perhaps matching TRBD1 (5 bases). Trimming took off 7 bases at V and 0 bases at J, with 13 bases between the two ends. Germline V gene sequence: CDR1 SGHTA, CDR2 FQGNSA. The CDR3 runs 15 residues. This chain's CDR3 is CASTDSLYSNQPQHF. The DNA of the CDR3 is TGTGCCAGCACCGACAGCCTTTATAGCAATCAGCCCCAGCATTTT. Using reference TRBV7-2 and TRBJ1-5 for the parts outside the CDR3, the full variable domain is GAGVSQSPSNKVTEKGKDVELRCDPISGHTALYWYRQSLGQGLEFLIYFQGNSAPDKSGLPSDRFSAERTGGSVSTLTIQRTQQEDSAVYLCASTDSLYSNQPQHFGDGTRLSIL.

This clone came up a few times. The rearrangement uses TRBV6-5 and TRBJ2-1, with TRBD2 matching over 11 bases. Germline CDR1 is MNHEY and CDR2 is SVGAGI. J gave up 8 bases and V 6 bases, and 9 bases lay outside the gene matches. This CDR3 comprises 15 residues. This CDR3 is CASSRLAGGWDEQFF. DNA for the CDR3: TGTGCCAGCAGCCGTCTAGCGGGAGGATGGGATGAGCAGTTCTTC.

V usage is TRBV2 and J usage is TRBJ2-7; D unclear. The CDR3 has 13 amino acids. The germline CDR1 and CDR2 sequences are SNHLY and FYNNEI. V dropped 7 bases and J dropped 3 bases, with 13 bases sitting between them. The CDR3 loop is CASNTVRIYEQYF. The CDR3, as DNA: TGTGCCAGCAATACGGTGAGAATCTACGAGCAGTACTTC.

The CDR3 protein is CSAEQGLGAFF. For the CDR3, the DNA is TGCAGTGCGGAACAGGGTCTAGGAGCTTTCTTT. The J gene is TRBJ1-1, the V gene TRBV20-1, with D possibly TRBD1 on 6 matching bases. This CDR3 region has 11 residues. Germline CDR1 and CDR2: DFQATT and SNEGSKA (reference sequence). V was clipped by 6 bases and J by 10 bases, with 15 bases between them.

This chain connects TRBV5-1 to TRBJ2-5; D may be TRBD2 (6 bases). V was clipped by 0 bases and J by 0 bases, with 12 bases between them. This CDR3 has 16 residues. Germline assignment: CDR1 SGHRS and CDR2 YFSETQ. CDR3 sequence reads: CASSLAMVADQETQYF. In nucleotides, the CDR3 is TGCGCCAGCAGCTTGGCCATGGTAGCGGACCAAGAGACCCAGTACTTC.

V and J are TRBV7-9 and TRBJ1-2; D perhaps matches TRBD1 (5 bases). The CDR3 length is 18 residues. V lost 4 bases and J 6 bases, leaving 27 bases between the germline ends. From germline, CDR1 is SEHNR and CDR2 FQNEAQ (reference sequence). The CDR3 loop reads CASSSFPHLPGRGNGYTF. CDR3 DNA sequence: TGTGCCAGCAGCTCATTCCCCCATTTACCGGGGCGAGGTAATGGCTACACCTTC.

This clone came up once. In nucleotides, the CDR3 is TGTGCCAGCTCACCACCAATGGGGGGTGAAAAACTGTTTTTT. Its translation is CASSPPMGGEKLFF. This chain joins TRBV18 and TRBJ1-4; D might be TRBD1 (5 bases). CDR1 is KGHSH, CDR2 LQKENI, per germline. The CDR3 is 14 amino acids. V was pared by 0 bases and J by 7 bases, with 9 bases between.

This clone occurred once. This sequence joins TRBV11-2 and TRBJ1-1, with 9 bases matching TRBD1. CDR1 and CDR2 (germline): SGHAT, FQNNGV. The CDR3 runs 14 residues. With 4 bases clipped from V and 1 base from J, the junction kept 1 base outside the gene matches. The CDR3 region has the DNA TGTGCCAGCAGCTCGGGACAGGGGAACACTGAAGCTTTCTTT. Encoded protein: CASSSGQGNTEAFF.

The rearrangement joins TRBV15 to TRBJ1-2, with D uncertain. Per the germline V gene, CDR1 is LNHNV and CDR2 is YYDKDF (reference sequence). Trimming removed 3 bases at V and 7 bases at J, with 15 bases between. CDR3 size: 14 residues. CDR3 bases: TGTGCCACCAGCAGTCCCGCGGAGGCGGGTGGCTACACCTTC. It translates to CATSSPAEAGGYTF.

The genes are TRBV28 and TRBJ2-7; possibly TRBD1 or TRBD2 for D (5 bases each). Germline values: CDR1 MDHEN, CDR2 SYDVKM. V lost 3 bases to trimming and J lost 0 bases, with 12 bases between them. This CDR3 comprises 15 residues. The CDR3 coding sequence is TGTGCCAGCAGTTTTGTATGGGGACGCTCCTACGAGCAGTACTTC. Residues: CASSFVWGRSYEQYF.

The chain is built from TRBV7-8 and TRBJ2-3, with 8 nucleotides matching TRBD1. After removal of 3 bases from V and 5 bases from J, the junction contained 1 base not matched to a gene. The CDR3 is made up of 13 amino acids. CDR1 is SGHVS and CDR2 is FQNEAQ in the germline V gene. CDR3 nucleotides: TGTGCCAGCAGCTTCGACAGGGGAGATACGCAGTATTTT. Translating it yields CASSFDRGDTQYF.

The chain links TRBV28 to TRBJ1-4; D ambiguous. V lost 7 bases, J lost 4 bases, and 10 bases lay in between. This CDR3 comprises 13 residues. Germline-derived CDR1 and CDR2 are MDHEN and SYDVKM. CDR3 coding DNA: TGTGCCAGCACTACAGTTTTTAATGAAAAACTGTTTTTT. As protein: CASTTVFNEKLFF.

The chain is built from TRBV6-4 and TRBJ1-5, with TRBD1 matching 8 bases. The CDR3 is 17 amino acids. Germline lookup yields CDR1 MRHNA and CDR2 SNTAGT. Losses at the gene ends were 0 bases for V and 2 bases for J; bases not matched to a gene: 6. CDR3 amino acids: CASSDSRTGMGNQPQHF. The CDR3 nucleotides read TGTGCCAGCAGTGACTCGAGGACAGGGATGGGCAATCAGCCCCAGCATTTT.

This clone was seen only once. V gene TRBV18 combines with J gene TRBJ1-1; 9 nucleotides align to TRBD1. There are 13 residues in the CDR3. Germline assignment: CDR1 KGHSH and CDR2 LQKENI. Germline trimming cut 3 bases from V and 8 bases from J; bases unmatched to any gene: 4. This CDR3 reads CASSPGTGSEAFF. The CDR3 DNA reads TGTGCCAGCTCACCCGGGACAGGGTCAGAAGCTTTCTTT.

CDR3 residues: CASSPIGRGDEQYF. In DNA form, the CDR3 reads TGTGCCAGTAGTCCTATAGGCAGGGGTGACGAGCAGTACTTC. The rearrangement joins TRBV19 to TRBJ2-7; possible D gene TRBD1, 6 bases. V was pared by 5 bases and J by 5 bases, with 16 bases between. Looked up from germline, CDR1 is LNHDA and CDR2 is SQIVND (reference sequence). This CDR3 is built from 14 residues.

This clone was counted a single time. The CDR3, as DNA: TGTGCCAGCAGCCAAGACCCGGGAATCTCTGGAAACACCATATATTTT. Its protein is CASSQDPGISGNTIYF. The V gene is TRBV4-2, the J gene TRBJ1-3; D gene uncertain. Trimming pared 0 bases from V and 0 bases from J, leaving 9 bases between. Germline V lookup: CDR1 LGHNA, CDR2 YNFKEQ. This CDR3 is 16 amino acids long.

The chain joins TRBV7-9 to TRBJ1-4; D is unresolved. The CDR3 spans 16 residues. CDR1 is SEHNR, CDR2 FQNEAQ, per germline (reference sequence). Trimming removed 5 bases at V and 0 bases at J, with 13 bases between. The DNA of the CDR3 is TGTGCCAGCAGCGGAGCGGTGGTTACAACTAATGAAAAACTGTTTTTT. Translated: CASSGAVVTTNEKLFF.

The V gene is TRBV7-3, the J gene TRBJ1-4, with D perhaps TRBD1 (5 bases). Trimming pared 6 bases from V and 8 bases from J, leaving 19 bases between. The CDR3 covers 15 residues. Germline V gives CDR1 SGHTA, CDR2 FQGTGA. The CDR3 DNA follows: TGTGCCAGCAGTCCAGCCCCGGGACTCCTCGAAAAACTGTTTTTT. It specifies CASSPAPGLLEKLFF.

The V call is TRBV4-1, the J call TRBJ2-2, with D maybe TRBD2 (5 bases). The germline gives CDR1 MGHRA, CDR2 YSYEKL. The CDR3 runs to 16 residues. V was trimmed by 3 bases and J by 7 bases, leaving 18 bases between them. The CDR3 DNA sequence: TGCGCCAGCAGCCAGCCCCCCGGGGTGGACGGCGGGGAGCTGTTTTTT. Translating it yields CASSQPPGVDGGELFF.

This clone occurred a few times. The chain uses TRBV20-1 and TRBJ1-5; D unresolved. The CDR3 is made up of 11 amino acids. Trimming pared 1 base from V and 7 bases from J, leaving 5 bases between. The germline V gene encodes CDR1 DFQATT and CDR2 SNEGSKA (reference sequence). CDR3 in DNA: TGCAGTGCTAGAGGGGCACAGCCCCAGCATTTT. Translating it yields CSARGAQPQHF.

The gene calls are TRBV29-1 and TRBJ2-5, with a possible D match to TRBD1 (5 bases). CDR1 is SQVTM, CDR2 ANQGSEA, per germline. V lost 4 bases to trimming and J lost 4 bases, with 19 bases between them. The CDR3 runs 15 residues. The CDR3 sequence is CSVGQGDGLSETQYF. CDR3 coding DNA: TGCAGCGTTGGGCAGGGTGACGGTCTTTCAGAGACCCAGTACTTC.